The T cell receptor (beta chain) described here comes from a study of identical twins. Study conclusions and caveats: Models underestimated out-of-frame TCR alpha sharing in monozygotic twins. While abundant cord blood beta clonotypes carried fewer insertions, memory repertoires showed no such pattern. Partial confounding of zero-insertion analyses by invariant MAIT and iNKT cells was possible. Where beta out-of-frame sequences were concerned, excess twin sharing was weaker.

In the case of this clonotype: Antigen: not known.

TCRdb recomputed calls from the 5' RACE reads with MiXCR, one row per CDR3 protein. The repertoire includes roughly 1.6 million distinct CDR3 sequences, under 35% of them detected once, and about 0.27% sits in the top ten. Trimming removed 4 bases at V and 8 bases at J, with 14 bases between. Germline CDR1 is DFQATT and CDR2 is SNEGSKA (reference sequence). The CDR3 runs 13 residues. The clonotype originates from a newborn girl in good health. This chain connects TRBV20-1 to TRBJ1-4; TRBD1 is a possible D gene (6 bases). Sequencing was done on a sample of cord blood. The chain's CDR3 is CSAKEGGREKLFF. The CDR3 nucleotides read TGCAGTGCTAAGGAGGGGGGGCGGGAAAAACTGTTTTTT.